The sequence of this T cell receptor beta chain was determined in a study of T cell repertoires in cytomegalovirus infection. Study overall: Public TCR beta signatures indicated both CMV infection and matching HLA type.

MiXCR, applied by TCRdb to the reads, yields one record per CDR3 protein. The profile shows 250,000 to 300,000 distinct CDR3 sequences, less than 9.5% of them singletons. Study-level findings and limits: The study identified carriers of CMV plus the relevant HLA from cumulative public TCR beta family frequency. Predominance within the ex vivo response was attributable to HLA-C-restricted CMV-specific TCR beta clonotypes.

The V gene's germline CDR1 is SGHAT and CDR2 FQNNGV. The V end was cut by 1 base, the J end by 0 bases, with 10 bases between. This CDR3 comprises 15 residues. This clonotype was detected ten times or more. Its antigen is undetermined. The clonotype was recovered from a human donor in good health (CMV status not recorded). Some clones in this sample may be carry-over from other donors' samples. The sequenced sample consisted of PBMCs. The rearrangement links TRBV11-2 to TRBJ2-7, with D perhaps being TRBD1 or TRBD2 (6 bases each). The CDR3 spells CASSLATGASYEQYF. For the CDR3, the DNA is TGTGCCAGCAGCTTAGCCACGGGGGCCTCCTACGAGCAGTACTTC.